This T cell receptor beta chain was recovered during a study of cytomegalovirus exposure and HLA in healthy donors. The primer mix had 60 Vbeta and 13 Jbeta primers. Source study methods: A follow-up analysis tallied 65 million to 80 million unique TCR beta chains, roughly 10 million shared. TCRdb's copy holds only in-frame clones and misses some; the assay was immunoSEQ multiplex PCR. V, J and clone size derive from that table, while D and trimming were established from the DNA sequence. The sample lists around 200,000 clones; 77% were seen once. Healthy bone marrow donors formed the donor group. The CDR3 is 15 amino acids. CDR1 is LGHNA and CDR2 is YSLEER in the germline V gene. V lost 3 bases and J 7 bases, leaving 13 bases between the germline ends.

This TCR was recovered from a woman aged 55 to 70 in good health and CMV-seropositive. This sequence joins TRBV4-3 and TRBJ1-6, with D perhaps matching TRBD1 (6 bases). The sequenced sample was PBMCs. This CDR3 reads CASSQTTGYNSPLHF. CDR3 nucleotide sequence: TGCGCCAGCAGCCAGACCACAGGGTACAATTCACCCCTCCACTTT.